This T cell receptor beta chain is from a study of blood T cell repertoires in COVID-19 (dated by TCRdb to the early 2020s). Broadly, across the study: The collaborator samples originated in the United States, Italy and Spain and spanned the acute and convalescent phases of COVID-19. Where available, HLA class I and class II types were taken from metadata supplied by the sample provider and were not determined by assay-based typing. The samples were drawn from two sources: the first 160 participants of the ongoing ImmuneRACE study, and fewer than 1,500 subjects contributed by 6 global collaborators. A freely available public database, intended as a resource for researchers studying the immune response to SARS-CoV-2, is where the repertoires were released. The prospective study material was composed of cDNA or gDNA derived from T cells, B-cell-depleted T cells, or PBMCs. Sample metadata almost always included a de-identified subject ID, COVID-19 status, age in years and sex. The dataset comprised deeply sampled blood TCRbeta repertoires from subjects exposed to, actively infected with, or recovered from COVID-19. Beyond this particular receptor, the publication reports: The amount of clinical and demographic metadata varied by source and participant and was provided uncurated.

CDR1 SGHRS and CDR2 YFSETQ are derived from the germline V gene. The CDR3 covers 16 residues, taking in both the cysteine and the phenylalanine. The read is trimmed to its CDR3 DNA, 48 bases read in frame from base 1. Trimming costs V 1 base and J 5 bases, and their ends lie 15 bases apart. Each collaborating institution followed its own protocols to collect whole blood in K2EDTA tubes. For TCRbeta analysis, collaborators shipped samples as frozen whole blood, isolated PBMCs, or DNA extracted from either of those sample types. TCRbeta CDR3 regions were amplified from genomic DNA by means of the immunoSEQ Assay, a bias-controlled multiplex PCR. The paper's processing steps were these. The number of nucleated cells in each sample was estimated from the amplification of reference gene primers within the assay. Sequence reads were collapsed and filtered to measure the absolute abundance of every unique TCRbeta CDR3 rearrangement. For each sample, productive Simpson clonality was calculated by taking the square root of Simpson's diversity index across productive rearrangements. The clones in this table, taken by TCRdb from immuneACCESS, are in-frame only. Not every clone is retained; where verified, under half of the shortfall comes from an unresolved V gene, and the cause of the rest is unknown. V, J and clone size were drawn from that table, and D and trimming were deduced from the DNA. The sample records roughly 65,000 clones, roughly 80% of which are singletons. Of the sample, approximately 15% is held by the ten largest clones.

This clone was seen a handful of times. No cognate antigen has been identified for it. Base qualities are not at hand, and no much larger clone is one base apart. The sample comprised peripheral blood. This TCR came from a man aged 55 to 70 with acute or convalescent COVID-19. The chain was built from TRBV5-1 and TRBJ1-4; no D gene can be assigned with confidence. The CDR3 has the sequence CASSLRLLTENEKLFF. The sequenced DNA: TGCGCCAGCAGCTTGCGTTTACTTACCGAGAATGAAAAACTGTTTTTT.